The 8 T cell receptor beta chains given below trace back to one sample, sequenced in a study of blood T cell repertoires in COVID-19. Data came from immunoSEQ multiplex PCR; TCRdb stores just in-frame clones and leaves some out. The sample includes tens of thousands of clones, 91% of them seen just once. The sequenced material came from peripheral blood. All receptors come from a man in his sixties or seventies with active COVID-19.

The chain links TRBV7-2 to TRBJ2-5; 8 bases agree with TRBD2. The CDR3 covers 15 residues. With 4 bases clipped from V and 1 base from J, the junction kept 5 bases outside the gene matches. Germline assignment: CDR1 SGHTA and CDR2 FQGNSA. The CDR3: CASSSLAGLQETQYF. The DNA of the CDR3 is TGTGCCAGCAGCTCGTTAGCGGGGCTCCAAGAGACCCAGTACTTC.

The rearrangement joins TRBV5-6 to TRBJ2-1, with a possible D match to TRBD2 (6 bases). This CDR3 is 11 amino acids long. Germline assignment: CDR1 SGHDT and CDR2 YYEEEE. V lost 5 bases and J 9 bases, leaving 9 bases between the germline ends. CDR3 region: CASSREFEQFF. The CDR3 nucleotides read TGTGCCAGCAGTCGGGAGTTTGAGCAGTTCTTC.

The chain uses TRBV4-3 and TRBJ1-2; D is unclear. Trimming took 1 base from V and 5 from J, leaving 17 bases between them. The CDR3 sequence is 16 residues long. CDR1 and CDR2 (germline): LGHNA, YSLEER. DNA for the CDR3: TGCGCCAGCAGCCAAGCAGTAACTCCCGGGATGTATGGCTACACCTTC. Amino acids: CASSQAVTPGMYGYTF.

The chain joins TRBV4-3 to TRBJ2-2; D ambiguous. Trimming removed 0 bases at V and 2 bases at J, with 16 bases between. Looked up from germline, CDR1 is LGHNA and CDR2 is YSLEER. This CDR3 is built from 18 residues. The CDR3 DNA is TGCGCCAGCAGCCAAGAAGTTCTGGCAGTCTTAAACACCGGGGAGCTGTTTTTT. Its protein product is CASSQEVLAVLNTGELFF.

The chain joins TRBV18 to TRBJ1-3; D is unresolved. This CDR3 has 16 amino acids. V was cut by 3 bases and J by 1 base, with 13 bases left in between. Germline V gene lookup returns CDR1 KGHSH and CDR2 LQKENI. The CDR3 spells CASSPGSGRSGNTIYF. CDR3 nucleotide sequence: TGTGCCAGCTCACCCGGGAGCGGAAGGTCTGGAAACACCATATATTTT.

The chain carries TRBV30 and TRBJ2-5; no clear D. There are 12 residues in the CDR3. Germline CDR1 is GTSNPN and CDR2 is SVGIG (reference sequence). V dropped 2 bases and J dropped 1 base, with 5 bases sitting between them. The CDR3 region is CAWSPSQETQYF. In DNA form, the CDR3 reads TGTGCCTGGAGTCCGTCCCAAGAGACCCAGTACTTC. Combining the CDR3 with reference TRBV30 and TRBJ2-5 gives the whole variable domain SQTIHQWPATLVQPVGSPLSLECTVEGTSNPNLYWYRQAAGRGLQLLFYSVGIGQISSEVPQNLSASRPQDRQFILSSKKLLLSDSGFYLCAWSPSQETQYFGPGTRLLVL.

The rearrangement joins TRBV7-7 to TRBJ2-5; D ambiguous. There are 11 residues in the CDR3. Germline lookup yields CDR1 SSHAT and CDR2 FNYEAQ (reference sequence). V shed 5 bases and J shed 10 bases, with 11 bases lying between them. The CDR3: CASSPGRVQYF. CDR3 nucleotide sequence: TGTGCCAGCAGCCCGGGTCGGGTCCAGTACTTC.

The chain is built from TRBV28 and TRBJ2-7; 9 nucleotides match TRBD1. Germline V gene data show CDR1 as MDHEN and CDR2 as SYDVKM. The V and J ends lost 5 bases and 6 bases, in that order; junction bases with no gene match: 8. The CDR3 consists of 14 residues. The CDR3 region is CASSPLGQGREQYF. CDR3 coding DNA: TGTGCCAGCAGTCCCTTGGGACAGGGCCGCGAGCAGTACTTC.